This is a list of T cell receptor beta chains from one sample in a study of OX40 agonist ivuxolimab in advanced cancers. Using immunoSEQ multiplex PCR, the repertoire was profiled, and TCRdb retains in-frame clones only, with some absent. The profile shows roughly 70,000 clones, 84% of them singletons. The sample in question was CD4+ or CD8+ T cells sorted from blood, obtained in a trial of the OX40 agonist ivuxolimab. The receptors derive from an adult with an advanced solid tumor such as melanoma, head and neck, liver or kidney cancer. The CDR3 runs from the conserved cysteine through the conserved F or W. Fields, in order: J gene, clone size, V gene, D gene, CDR3 protein, CDR3 DNA. A D gene is named only where the DNA matches it firmly. A clone size is listed for some rows: how often the clone was seen (once, few, many), or a class if it is expanded.

j_gene: TRBJ2-5; abundance: NA; v_gene: TRBV5-1; d_gene: TRBD1; CDR3aa: CASSFDRGRDQETQYF; CDR3nt: TGCGCCAGCAGCTTTGACAGGGGGCGGGACCAAGAGACCCAGTACTTC
j_gene: TRBJ2-2; abundance: NA; v_gene: TRBV9; d_gene: TRBD1; CDR3aa: CASSAGTDRELFF; CDR3nt: TGTGCCAGCAGCGCGGGGACAGATAGGGAGCTGTTTTTT
j_gene: TRBJ1-3; abundance: NA; v_gene: TRBV4-3; d_gene: NA; CDR3aa: CASSQVRGNTIYF; CDR3nt: TGCGCCAGCAGCCAAGTACGAGGAAACACCATATATTTT
j_gene: TRBJ2-3; abundance: NA; v_gene: TRBV4-2; d_gene: TRBD2; CDR3aa: CASSQDAGRMSDTQYF; CDR3nt: TGTGCCAGCAGCCAAGACGCCGGGAGGATGTCAGATACGCAGTATTTT
j_gene: TRBJ2-5; abundance: few; v_gene: TRBV12-5; d_gene: NA; CDR3aa: CASGLGNKDPYRETQYF; CDR3nt: TGTGCTAGTGGTTTGGGAAACAAGGATCCCTACCGGGAGACCCAGTACTTC
j_gene: TRBJ2-1; abundance: NA; v_gene: TRBV30; d_gene: NA; CDR3aa: CAWSLGRNNEQFF; CDR3nt: TGTGCCTGGAGTTTAGGTAGAAACAATGAGCAGTTCTTC
j_gene: TRBJ2-1; abundance: NA; v_gene: TRBV7-7; d_gene: NA; CDR3aa: CASSLDRDNEQFF; CDR3nt: TGTGCCAGCAGCTTAGACCGGGACAATGAGCAGTTCTTC
j_gene: TRBJ2-5; abundance: NA; v_gene: TRBV5-1; d_gene: NA; CDR3aa: CASSLARRAEKETQYF; CDR3nt: TGCGCCAGCAGCTTGGCCCGTCGAGCGGAAAAAGAGACCCAGTACTTC
j_gene: TRBJ2-5; abundance: NA; v_gene: TRBV18; d_gene: NA; CDR3aa: CASSPSEHSSWGAYF; CDR3nt: TGTGCCAGCTCACCAAGCGAACACTCCTCATGGGGGGCCTACTTC
j_gene: TRBJ2-3; abundance: NA; v_gene: TRBV2; d_gene: NA; CDR3aa: CASRGTIPPDTQYF; CDR3nt: TGTGCCAGCAGAGGGACCATCCCCCCGGATACGCAGTATTTT
j_gene: TRBJ1-2; abundance: NA; v_gene: TRBV2; d_gene: NA; CDR3aa: CASSEEAALGYGYTF; CDR3nt: TGTGCCAGCAGTGAAGAGGCAGCCCTGGGCTATGGCTACACCTTC
j_gene: TRBJ2-3; abundance: NA; v_gene: TRBV10-3; d_gene: NA; CDR3aa: CAISEAGGAPDTQYF; CDR3nt: TGTGCCATCAGTGAAGCCGGTGGGGCCCCAGATACGCAGTATTTT